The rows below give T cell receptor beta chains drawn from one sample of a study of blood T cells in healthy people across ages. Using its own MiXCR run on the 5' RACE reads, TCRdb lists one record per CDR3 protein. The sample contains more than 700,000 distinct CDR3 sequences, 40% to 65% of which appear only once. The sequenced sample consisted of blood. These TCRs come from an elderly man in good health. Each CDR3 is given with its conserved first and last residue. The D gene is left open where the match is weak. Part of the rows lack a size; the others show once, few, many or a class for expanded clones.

CDR3: CSASAAGRKNRYAYF
DNA: TGCAGTGCTAGCGCCGCGGGCCGAAAAAACAGATACGCGTATTTT
D: NA
J: TRBJ2-3
size: few
V: TRBV20-1

CDR3: CASSLGGTGSNEQFF
DNA: TGTGCCAGCAGCTTAGGGGGGACAGGGAGCAATGAGCAGTTCTTC
D: TRBD1
J: TRBJ2-1
size: NA
V: TRBV11-3

CDR3: CASSGGSGLAGPYEQYF
DNA: TGTGCCAGCAGCGGAGGTTCGGGGCTAGCGGGACCCTACGAGCAGTACTTC
D: TRBD2
J: TRBJ2-7
size: NA
V: TRBV9

CDR3: CASSESGKGTEAFF
DNA: TGCGCCAGCAGTGAGTCGGGGAAGGGGACTGAAGCTTTCTTT
D: NA
J: TRBJ1-1
size: NA
V: TRBV10-1

CDR3: CASSLTGGAFQDTEAFF
DNA: TGCGCCAGCAGCTTGACAGGGGGCGCGTTCCAGGACACTGAAGCTTTCTTT
D: TRBD1
J: TRBJ1-1
size: NA
V: TRBV5-1

CDR3: CSAPGRGYEQYF
DNA: TGCAGTGCTCCGGGCCGCGGCTACGAGCAGTACTTC
D: NA
J: TRBJ2-7
size: few
V: TRBV20-1

CDR3: CASSTPTGQDNSPLHF
DNA: TGTGCCAGCAGCACTCCGACAGGGCAAGATAATTCACCCCTCCACTTT
D: TRBD1
J: TRBJ1-6
size: few
V: TRBV7-2

CDR3: CASSPAINSYNEQFF
DNA: TGCGCCAGCAGCCCCGCTATCAACTCCTACAATGAGCAGTTCTTC
D: NA
J: TRBJ2-1
size: few
V: TRBV5-1

CDR3: CSVEGRDTEAFF
DNA: TGCAGCGTTGAAGGCAGGGACACTGAAGCTTTCTTT
D: NA
J: TRBJ1-1
size: NA
V: TRBV29-1

CDR3: CSATGETGGYTF
DNA: TGCAGTGCGACAGGGGAGACGGGCGGCTACACCTTC
D: TRBD1
J: TRBJ1-2
size: NA
V: TRBV29-1

CDR3: CASSFQGGLDNEQFF
DNA: TGCGCCAGCAGCTTTCAGGGGGGGTTGGACAATGAGCAGTTCTTC
D: NA
J: TRBJ2-1
size: NA
V: TRBV5-1

CDR3: CSGPGTKEETQYF
DNA: TGCAGTGGTCCCGGGACAAAGGAAGAGACCCAGTACTTC
D: NA
J: TRBJ2-5
size: NA
V: TRBV20-1

CDR3: CASSDTWTLAKNIQYF
DNA: TGTGCCAGCAGCGATACCTGGACCTTAGCCAAAAACATTCAGTACTTC
D: NA
J: TRBJ2-4
size: few
V: TRBV12-3/TRBV12-4

CDR3: CASSSNFLDRGAYGYTF
DNA: TGTGCCAGCAGCTCCAATTTCCTGGACAGGGGGGCCTATGGCTACACCTTC
D: TRBD1
J: TRBJ1-2
size: NA
V: TRBV7-8

CDR3: CASSYNSLGTGELFF
DNA: TGTGCCAGCAGTTACAACAGTTTAGGAACCGGGGAGCTGTTTTTT
D: NA
J: TRBJ2-2
size: NA
V: TRBV6-6

CDR3: CSASGGLAGVTEQFF
DNA: TGCAGTGCTAGCGGTGGGCTAGCGGGAGTGACTGAGCAGTTCTTC
D: TRBD2
J: TRBJ2-1
size: NA
V: TRBV20-1

CDR3: CASSSREGGNQPQHF
DNA: TGTGCCAGCAGCTCCCGAGAGGGGGGAAATCAGCCCCAGCATTTT
D: NA
J: TRBJ1-5
size: few
V: TRBV7-8

CDR3: CASSSDRGFTHEQYF
DNA: TGTGCCAGCAGCTCAGACAGGGGGTTTACCCACGAGCAGTACTTC
D: TRBD1
J: TRBJ2-7
size: NA
V: TRBV5-5

CDR3: CASRNIEGSYEQYF
DNA: TGCGCCAGCAGAAATATCGAGGGGTCCTACGAGCAGTACTTC
D: NA
J: TRBJ2-7
size: few
V: TRBV5-1

CDR3: CASSRRGLMAQETQYF
DNA: TGTGCCAGCAGTAGGAGGGGGCTAATGGCCCAAGAGACCCAGTACTTC
D: NA
J: TRBJ2-5
size: few
V: TRBV27

CDR3: CASRLDRGGRDTQYF
DNA: TGTGCCAGCAGACTCGACAGGGGTGGGCGAGATACGCAGTATTTT
D: TRBD1
J: TRBJ2-3
size: few
V: TRBV7-2

CDR3: CSAGSGEYIQYF
DNA: TGCAGTGCCGGGTCGGGGGAGTACATTCAGTACTTC
D: NA
J: TRBJ2-4
size: NA
V: TRBV20-1

CDR3: CASSRVTGGQQPQHF
DNA: TGTGCCAGCAGCCGCGTTACAGGGGGGCAACAGCCCCAGCATTTT
D: TRBD1
J: TRBJ1-5
size: NA
V: TRBV6-6

CDR3: CASVAGGKETQYF
DNA: TGTGCCAGCGTAGCGGGAGGGAAAGAGACCCAGTACTTC
D: TRBD2
J: TRBJ2-5
size: few
V: TRBV7-8

CDR3: CASSRLAWYQETQYF
DNA: TGTGCCAGCAGCCGACTCGCTTGGTACCAAGAGACCCAGTACTTC
D: NA
J: TRBJ2-5
size: NA
V: TRBV7-8

CDR3: CASSQRRLQQETQYF
DNA: TGTGCCAGCAGCCAAAGGCGGCTACAACAAGAGACCCAGTACTTC
D: NA
J: TRBJ2-5
size: NA
V: TRBV3-1

CDR3: CASRRLAGVNEQFF
DNA: TGTGCCAGCAGGCGACTAGCGGGAGTCAATGAGCAGTTCTTC
D: TRBD2
J: TRBJ2-1
size: NA
V: TRBV6-5

CDR3: CSARDREPYGYTF
DNA: TGCAGTGCTAGAGATCGAGAGCCCTATGGCTACACCTTC
D: NA
J: TRBJ1-2
size: NA
V: TRBV20-1

CDR3: CASSYDPPYGYTF
DNA: TGTGCCAGCAGCTACGACCCACCCTATGGCTACACCTTC
D: NA
J: TRBJ1-2
size: few
V: TRBV9

CDR3: CSAPWATSTDTQYF
DNA: TGCAGTGCCCCATGGGCCACTAGCACAGATACGCAGTATTTT
D: NA
J: TRBJ2-3
size: NA
V: TRBV20-1

CDR3: CASSRLAGGLEQYF
DNA: TGTGCCAGCAGCCGACTAGCGGGAGGTCTCGAGCAGTACTTC
D: TRBD2
J: TRBJ2-7
size: NA
V: TRBV6-5

CDR3: CSVAPGVKNIQYF
DNA: TGCAGCGTTGCCCCGGGGGTCAAAAACATTCAGTACTTC
D: NA
J: TRBJ2-4
size: NA
V: TRBV29-1

CDR3: CASGGVGLDEQFF
DNA: TGCGCCAGCGGAGGGGTGGGTTTAGATGAGCAGTTCTTC
D: NA
J: TRBJ2-1
size: NA
V: TRBV5-1

CDR3: CASSPRQGLFQETQYF
DNA: TGTGCCAGCAGCCCGAGGCAGGGTTTATTCCAAGAGACCCAGTACTTC
D: NA
J: TRBJ2-5
size: NA
V: TRBV3-1

CDR3: CASSTQGSNQPQHF
DNA: TGTGCCAGCAGTACTCAGGGTAGCAATCAGCCCCAGCATTTT
D: NA
J: TRBJ1-5
size: NA
V: TRBV2

CDR3: CASSPSGPWAGELFF
DNA: TGTGCCAGCAGTCCCTCGGGGCCGTGGGCCGGGGAGCTGTTTTTT
D: NA
J: TRBJ2-2
size: NA
V: TRBV12-3/TRBV12-4

CDR3: CASSFRGNSNQPQHF
DNA: TGTGCCAGCAGCTTTAGGGGGAACAGCAATCAGCCCCAGCATTTT
D: NA
J: TRBJ1-5
size: NA
V: TRBV5-8

CDR3: CASSQGTGGQETQYF
DNA: TGTGCCAGCAGCCAAGGGACAGGGGGACAAGAGACCCAGTACTTC
D: TRBD1
J: TRBJ2-5
size: few
V: TRBV4-2

CDR3: CASSPIGPNQPQHF
DNA: TGTGCCAGCAGCCCCATTGGCCCCAATCAGCCCCAGCATTTT
D: NA
J: TRBJ1-5
size: few
V: TRBV7-9

CDR3: CASSPREGADEQYF
DNA: TGCGCCAGCAGCCCGAGAGAGGGGGCCGACGAGCAGTACTTC
D: TRBD1
J: TRBJ2-7
size: NA
V: TRBV5-1

CDR3: CASSLERSSYTEAFF
DNA: TGCGCCAGCAGCTTAGAGAGAAGCTCGTACACTGAAGCTTTCTTT
D: NA
J: TRBJ1-1
size: NA
V: TRBV5-1

CDR3: CSADKGGNTEAFF
DNA: TGCAGCGCCGACAAAGGGGGGAACACTGAAGCTTTCTTT
D: NA
J: TRBJ1-1
size: once
V: TRBV29-1

CDR3: CASSPGTGGNEQYF
DNA: TGTGCCAGCAGCCCCGGGACAGGGGGCAACGAGCAGTACTTC
D: TRBD1
J: TRBJ2-7
size: many
V: TRBV27

CDR3: CASSHPDRGLYEQYF
DNA: TGTGCCAGCAGCCACCCCGACAGGGGGCTCTACGAGCAGTACTTC
D: TRBD1
J: TRBJ2-7
size: few
V: TRBV4-2

CDR3: CASSLDRGTSGFYEQYF
DNA: TGTGCCAGCAGCTTAGATCGTGGGACTAGCGGTTTCTACGAGCAGTACTTC
D: TRBD2
J: TRBJ2-7
size: NA
V: TRBV11-2

CDR3: CASSFGASTDTQYF
DNA: TGTGCCAGCAGCTTTGGGGCTAGCACAGATACGCAGTATTTT
D: NA
J: TRBJ2-3
size: NA
V: TRBV7-9

CDR3: CASSTMASGTGNSREQYF
DNA: TGCGCCAGCAGCACCATGGCTTCCGGGACAGGGAATTCGCGGGAGCAGTACTTC
D: TRBD1
J: TRBJ2-7
size: once
V: TRBV5-1